This T cell receptor beta chain emerged from a study of blood T cell repertoires in COVID-19. Study in general: From T cells, B-cell-depleted T cells, or PBMCs came the material, which was cDNA or gDNA.

The CDR3 loop spans 13 amino acids. Germline assignment: CDR1 SGHDN and CDR2 FVKESK. The junction had 8 bases not matched to a gene; V was cut back by 4 bases and J by 8 bases. Some clones are missing from TCRdb's copy, which holds only in-frame ones; the method was immunoSEQ multiplex PCR. The repertoire holds 150,000 to 180,000 clones, 80% to 90% seen once, with about 15% in the top ten. The clonotype comes from a middle-aged woman with acute or convalescent COVID-19. The specimen sequenced was peripheral blood. The chain combines TRBV14 with TRBJ2-7; TRBD1 matches 7 bases. The CDR3 nucleotides read TGTGCCAGCAGCCCCCGGACAGGTAGTAAGCAGTACTTC. Its protein is CASSPRTGSKQYF.